This T cell receptor (beta chain) was sequenced in a study of T cells after yellow fever vaccination. Study summary: Researchers used SMART-Seq v4 Ultra Low Input to prepare fractions that had low cell numbers. Study results and caveats: Researchers report a weaker secondary response that nonetheless peaked faster, day 5 versus 15. Reappearance after the booster was seen for most primary-vaccination clones, at about 95% CD4 and 70% to 90% CD8.

TCR cDNA was made by 5'RACE template switching, adding a universal primer site and UMIs. TCRdb redid the calling of the 5' RACE reads with MiXCR, one entry per CDR3 protein. In the table there are about 340,000 distinct CDR3 sequences, 3.5% to 4.5% of which are singletons. CDR1 is SGHRS, CDR2 YFSETQ, per germline. Trimming left V 2 bases short and J 7 bases short, with 13 bases between. The length of the CDR3 is 14 residues. There are many counts of this clonotype. The antigen is unknown. Sequencing used PBMCs, obtained 5 days after the yellow fever booster vaccination. This chain links TRBV5-1 with TRBJ2-1, with no clear D. This receptor was taken from a man between 18 and 35 years old who received the YFV17D yellow fever vaccine. DNA for the CDR3: TGCGCCAGCAGCTTCCACGATATAGGGAATGAGCAGTTCTTC. This codes for CASSFHDIGNEQFF.